Following are 5 T cell receptor beta chains from one sample sequenced in a study of T-cell reconstitution after alpha-beta-depleted transplantation in children. For TCRbeta, the library was prepared with unique molecular identifiers. TCRdb independently ran MiXCR on the PCR reads; one entry per CDR3 protein. The sample carries a few hundred thousand distinct CDR3 sequences, approximately 11% recorded once. This specimen consisted of PBMCs, obtained before TCRalphabeta/CD19-depleted stem cell transplant. The origin of the receptors is a child less than two years old with acute myeloid leukemia, due to receive a stem cell transplant.

This clonotype was seen repeatedly, ten times or more. V gene TRBV7-9 combines with J gene TRBJ1-1, with 9 bases matching TRBD1. Trimming at V came to 4 bases and at J to 7 bases, leaving 4 bases not matched to a gene. This CDR3 comprises 13 residues. CDR1 and CDR2 (germline): SEHNR, FQNEAQ (reference sequence). This CDR3 reads CASSYRQGGEAFF. DNA for the CDR3: TGTGCCAGCAGCTATAGACAGGGGGGTGAAGCTTTCTTT. The whole variable domain, filled in from reference TRBV7-9 and TRBJ1-1, reads DTGVSQNPRHKITKRGQNVTFRCDPISEHNRLYWYRQTLGQGPEFLTYFQNEAQLEKSRLLSDRFSAERPKGSFSTLEIQRTEQGDSAMYLCASSYRQGGEAFFGQGTRLTVV.

This clonotype was detected ten times or more. The V gene is TRBV4-3, the J gene TRBJ1-5; no clear D. The length of the CDR3 is 14 residues. Trimming took 0 bases from V and 5 from J, leaving 8 bases between them. Germline V gene data show CDR1 as LGHNA and CDR2 as YSLEER. The CDR3 DNA follows: TGCGCCAGCAGCCAAGAAAGGGTGCATCAGCCCCAGCATTTT. Translation: CASSQERVHQPQHF.

This clonotype was observed many times. The chain combines TRBV19 with TRBJ2-3; possibly TRBD2 for D (5 bases). Trimming left V 4 bases short and J 2 bases short, with 10 bases between. CDR3 length: 14 residues. CDR1 LNHDA and CDR2 SQIVND come from the germline V gene (reference sequence). The CDR3 nucleotides read TGTGCCAGTAGTACCAGACGGGACACAGATACGCAGTATTTT. Its protein is CASSTRRDTDTQYF. Based on the CDR3 plus reference TRBV19 and TRBJ2-3, the full variable domain is DGGITQSPKYLFRKEGQNVTLSCEQNLNHDAMYWYRQDPGQGLRLIYYSQIVNDFQKGDIAEGYSVSREKKESFPLTVTSAQKNPTAFYLCASSTRRDTDTQYFGPGTRLTVL.

This clonotype was picked up many times. The rearrangement links TRBV20-1 to TRBJ1-2; the match to TRBD1 covers 7 bases. V lost 2 bases and J lost 3; bases outside the gene matches: 6. The CDR3 covers 14 residues. Germline values: CDR1 DFQATT, CDR2 SNEGSKA (reference sequence). DNA of the CDR3: TGCAGTGCTAGAACCGACAGGGTGCACTATGGCTACACCTTC. Residues: CSARTDRVHYGYTF.

This clonotype has ten or more counts. The V call is TRBV5-1, the J call TRBJ2-5; 11 nucleotides agree with TRBD2. This CDR3 spans 16 amino acids. The ends lost 0 bases at V and 5 bases at J; junction bases unmatched: 6. Germline loops: CDR1 SGHRS, CDR2 YFSETQ. The CDR3 here is CASSLAVAGGPETQYF. The CDR3 DNA reads as TGCGCCAGCAGCTTGGCAGTAGCGGGAGGGCCGGAGACCCAGTACTTC.